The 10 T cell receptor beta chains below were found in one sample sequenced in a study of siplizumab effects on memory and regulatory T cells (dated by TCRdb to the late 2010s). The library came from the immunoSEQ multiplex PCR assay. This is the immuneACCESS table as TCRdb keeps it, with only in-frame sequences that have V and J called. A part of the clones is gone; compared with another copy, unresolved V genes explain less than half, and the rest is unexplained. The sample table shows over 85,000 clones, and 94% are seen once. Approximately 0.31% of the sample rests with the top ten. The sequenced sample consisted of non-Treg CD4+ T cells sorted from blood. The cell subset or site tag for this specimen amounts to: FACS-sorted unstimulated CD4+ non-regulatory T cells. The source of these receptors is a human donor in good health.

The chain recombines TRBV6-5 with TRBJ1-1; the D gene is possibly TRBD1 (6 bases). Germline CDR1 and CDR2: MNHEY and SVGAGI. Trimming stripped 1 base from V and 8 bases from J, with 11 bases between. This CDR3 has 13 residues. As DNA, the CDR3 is TGTGCCAGCAGTTACTTTCAGGGGAGAGAAGCTTTCTTT. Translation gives CASSYFQGREAFF.

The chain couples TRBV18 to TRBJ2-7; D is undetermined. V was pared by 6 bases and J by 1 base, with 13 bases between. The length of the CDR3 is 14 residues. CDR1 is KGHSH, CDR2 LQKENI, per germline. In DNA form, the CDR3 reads TGTGCCAGCTCCCCAACTGCAACATCCTACGAGCAGTACTTC. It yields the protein CASSPTATSYEQYF.

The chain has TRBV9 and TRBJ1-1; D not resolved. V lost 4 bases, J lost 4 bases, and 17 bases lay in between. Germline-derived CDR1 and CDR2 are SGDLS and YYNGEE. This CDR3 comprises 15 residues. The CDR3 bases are TGTGCCAGCAGCCCCGCGGGCCGAGAGTCCACTGAAGCTTTCTTT. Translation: CASSPAGRESTEAFF.

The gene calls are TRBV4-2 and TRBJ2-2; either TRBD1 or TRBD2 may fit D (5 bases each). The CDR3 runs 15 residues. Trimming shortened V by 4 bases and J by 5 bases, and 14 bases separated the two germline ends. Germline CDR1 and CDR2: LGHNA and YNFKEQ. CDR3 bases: TGTGCCAGCAGCCTTGGGGCCGAGGGGACCGGGGAGCTGTTTTTT. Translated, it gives CASSLGAEGTGELFF.

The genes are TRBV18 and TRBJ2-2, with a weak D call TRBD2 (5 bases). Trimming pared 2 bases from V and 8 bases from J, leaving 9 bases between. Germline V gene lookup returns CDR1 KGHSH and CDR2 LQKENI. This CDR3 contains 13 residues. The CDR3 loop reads CASSPEEGGELFF. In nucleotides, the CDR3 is TGTGCCAGCTCACCAGAAGAGGGAGGGGAGCTGTTTTTT. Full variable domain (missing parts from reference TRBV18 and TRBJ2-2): NAGVMQNPRHLVRRRGQEARLRCSPMKGHSHVYWYRQLPEEGLKFMVYLQKENIIDESGMPKERFSAEFPKEGPSILRIQQVVRGDSAAYFCASSPEEGGELFFGEGSRLTVL.

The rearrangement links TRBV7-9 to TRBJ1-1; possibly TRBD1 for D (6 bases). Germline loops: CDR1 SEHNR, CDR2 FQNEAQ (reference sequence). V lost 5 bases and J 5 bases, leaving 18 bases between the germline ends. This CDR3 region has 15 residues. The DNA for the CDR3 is TGTGCCAGCAGCATAGATCTGGACAGAAGGACTGAAGCTTTCTTT. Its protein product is CASSIDLDRRTEAFF.

CDR3 residues: CASSIMEGEQYF. The DNA for the CDR3 is TGTGCCAGTAGTATAATGGAGGGGGAGCAGTACTTC. This chain uses TRBV19 with TRBJ2-7, with D possibly matching TRBD2 (6 bases). CDR3 length: 12 amino acids. CDR1 and CDR2 from the germline V gene are LNHDA and SQIVND (reference sequence). Deletions cut 2 bases from V and 7 bases from J, with 9 bases between.

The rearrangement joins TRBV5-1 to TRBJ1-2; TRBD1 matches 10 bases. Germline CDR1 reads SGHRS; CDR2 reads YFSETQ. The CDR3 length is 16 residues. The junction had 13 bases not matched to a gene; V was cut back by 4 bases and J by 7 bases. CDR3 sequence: CASSLGQGGLSGGYTF. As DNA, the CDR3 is TGCGCCAGCAGCCTTGGACAGGGGGGACTATCGGGTGGCTACACCTTC.

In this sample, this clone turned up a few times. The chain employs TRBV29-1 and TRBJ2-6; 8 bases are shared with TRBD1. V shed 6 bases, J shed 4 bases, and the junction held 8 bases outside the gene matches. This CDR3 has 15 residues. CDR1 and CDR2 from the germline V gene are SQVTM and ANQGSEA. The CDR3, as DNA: TGCAGCGTCCAAAATGGACAGGGCGGGGCCAACGTCCTGACTTTC. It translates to CSVQNGQGGANVLTF.

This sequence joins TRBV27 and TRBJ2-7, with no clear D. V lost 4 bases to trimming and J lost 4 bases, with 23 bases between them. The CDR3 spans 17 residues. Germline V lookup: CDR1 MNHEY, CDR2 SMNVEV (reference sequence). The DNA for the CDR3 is TGTGCCAGCAGTTCCAGGATTAAGCCCGCTGTACCGTACGAGCAGTACTTC. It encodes CASSSRIKPAVPYEQYF.